This T cell receptor beta chain was sequenced for a study of T cells in Graves' hyperthyroidism and ophthalmopathy. Notes on the study in general: From stable hyperthyroidism, ophthalmopathy was separated by a 13 V-J model.

Details on this clonotype: Its antigen is as yet unknown.

In making diagnoses, clinical symptoms, serum thyroxine and TRAb, thyroid ultrasound and orbital computed tomography were all used. What was amplified from RNA transcripts were TCR beta CDR3 regions. A first-round RT-PCR of the TCR CDR3 used the HTBI primer set. TCRdb re-derived calls from the multiplex PCR reads in MiXCR, one entry per CDR3 protein. The data hold hundreds of thousands of distinct CDR3 sequences, with about 45% observed a single time. Germline V lookup: CDR1 SNHLY, CDR2 FYNNEI. V lost 3 bases, J lost 6 bases, and 18 bases lay in between. The CDR3 sequence is 16 residues long. The J gene is TRBJ1-5, the V gene TRBV2; D not certain. Sequenced input: peripheral blood or thyroid tissue (not recorded which). The sequence derives from an adult man with Graves' disease, either hyperthyroidism or ophthalmopathy (not recorded which). The CDR3 loop reads CASSETVLGGAQPQHF. The CDR3 DNA follows: TGTGCCAGCAGTGAGACGGTCTTGGGCGGCGCTCAGCCCCAGCATTTT.